The T cell receptor beta chain described here comes from a study of cytomegalovirus exposure and HLA in healthy donors. Unmatched junction bases numbered 3, after V lost 4 bases and J lost 2 bases. CDR3 size: 14 residues. The germline gives CDR1 SGHRS, CDR2 YFSETQ. Points on this clone: Its target is unknown.

Primers included in the PCR were 60 Vbeta and 13 Jbeta primers. TCRdb's copy holds only in-frame clones and misses some; the assay was immunoSEQ multiplex PCR. Among a few hundred thousand clones listed, approximately 80% were seen once. Study results and limitations: Relative to equally common others, HLA-associated TCR beta chains showed greater clonal expansion in a later analysis.

Unrecorded immune exposures were likely, despite nominal health at sampling. This chain uses TRBV5-1 with TRBJ2-7; TRBD2 aligns across 10 bases. Sequences were obtained from PBMCs. This receptor was taken from a girl aged 2 to 9 in good health and CMV-seronegative. CDR3 region: CASSLAGDTYEQYF. The CDR3 nucleotides are TGCGCCAGCAGCCTAGCGGGAGATACCTACGAGCAGTACTTC.